This is a list of T cell receptor beta chains from one sample in a study of blood T cell repertoires in COVID-19. Method: immunoSEQ multiplex PCR; TCRdb's copy keeps in-frame clones and lacks some. The sample has about 87,000 clones, 89% seen once. The source material was peripheral blood. The receptors come from a woman over 75 with active COVID-19. CDR3s include the opening cysteine and the closing phenylalanine or tryptophan. D genes are given only for firm matches. Rows may omit the clone size; those that give it use once, few, many or a size class.

clone_size: once; v_call: TRBV30; cdr3_length: 14; j_call: TRBJ2-1; d_call: TRBD2; cdr3_aa: CAWSVRWEGNEQFF
clone_size: .; v_call: TRBV28; cdr3_length: 16; j_call: TRBJ1-2; d_call: TRBD1; cdr3_aa: CASSLGSAQGAGGYTF
clone_size: .; v_call: TRBV5-6; cdr3_length: 17; j_call: TRBJ1-2; d_call: TRBD1; cdr3_aa: CASSMRQGANPNYGYTF
clone_size: .; v_call: TRBV4-1; cdr3_length: 17; j_call: TRBJ2-2; d_call: .; cdr3_aa: CASSQGGGNTNTGELFF
clone_size: .; v_call: TRBV7-9; cdr3_length: 15; j_call: TRBJ2-1; d_call: .; cdr3_aa: CASSLGPGAYNEQFF
clone_size: .; v_call: TRBV5-1; cdr3_length: 14; j_call: TRBJ2-7; d_call: .; cdr3_aa: CASSLALVSGEQYF
clone_size: .; v_call: TRBV4-2; cdr3_length: 16; j_call: TRBJ2-1; d_call: TRBD2; cdr3_aa: CASSQASGRAHNEQFF
clone_size: .; v_call: TRBV20-1; cdr3_length: 19; j_call: TRBJ2-6; d_call: TRBD2; cdr3_aa: CSASGLAGARTSGANVLTF
clone_size: few; v_call: TRBV11-2; cdr3_length: 14; j_call: TRBJ1-6; d_call: TRBD1; cdr3_aa: CASSFGTVNSPLHF
clone_size: .; v_call: TRBV28; cdr3_length: 15; j_call: TRBJ2-7; d_call: .; cdr3_aa: CASSYSLSGAYEQYF
clone_size: .; v_call: TRBV27; cdr3_length: 17; j_call: TRBJ1-5; d_call: TRBD1; cdr3_aa: CASSSRPGTGGNQPQHF
clone_size: .; v_call: TRBV28; cdr3_length: 14; j_call: TRBJ1-2; d_call: .; cdr3_aa: CASSSGAGGYGYTF
clone_size: .; v_call: TRBV28; cdr3_length: 17; j_call: TRBJ2-3; d_call: TRBD1; cdr3_aa: CASSLGAGTGSSDTQYF
clone_size: .; v_call: TRBV6-5; cdr3_length: 14; j_call: TRBJ2-7; d_call: TRBD2; cdr3_aa: CASSGLAQGYEQYF
clone_size: .; v_call: TRBV13; cdr3_length: 15; j_call: TRBJ1-6; d_call: TRBD1; cdr3_aa: CASSFGQAANSPLHF
clone_size: .; v_call: TRBV28; cdr3_length: 15; j_call: TRBJ1-2; d_call: TRBD1; cdr3_aa: CASSTGTGVIYGYTF
clone_size: .; v_call: TRBV6-4; cdr3_length: 13; j_call: TRBJ2-3; d_call: .; cdr3_aa: CASSRQLTDTQYF
clone_size: .; v_call: TRBV28; cdr3_length: 15; j_call: TRBJ2-5; d_call: TRBD2; cdr3_aa: CASSLAGDLGETQYF
clone_size: .; v_call: TRBV27; cdr3_length: 14; j_call: TRBJ2-3; d_call: TRBD2; cdr3_aa: CASGSAGRADTQYF
clone_size: once; v_call: TRBV5-1; cdr3_length: 14; j_call: TRBJ1-5; d_call: .; cdr3_aa: CASSLRGEGQPQHF
clone_size: .; v_call: TRBV27; cdr3_length: 17; j_call: TRBJ1-2; d_call: .; cdr3_aa: CASSASRDFSPLYGYTF
clone_size: .; v_call: TRBV10-3; cdr3_length: 14; j_call: TRBJ1-2; d_call: TRBD1; cdr3_aa: CVITVDRGSYGYTF
clone_size: .; v_call: TRBV29-1; cdr3_length: 13; j_call: TRBJ1-5; d_call: .; cdr3_aa: CSVAAGVDQPQHF
clone_size: .; v_call: TRBV9; cdr3_length: 15; j_call: TRBJ2-7; d_call: TRBD2; cdr3_aa: CASSVTSAPRGKQYF
clone_size: .; v_call: TRBV5-1; cdr3_length: 16; j_call: TRBJ2-7; d_call: TRBD1; cdr3_aa: CASSPDRAIPSYEQYF
clone_size: once; v_call: TRBV9; cdr3_length: 14; j_call: TRBJ2-1; d_call: .; cdr3_aa: CASSPRGGALRQFF
clone_size: .; v_call: TRBV18; cdr3_length: 17; j_call: TRBJ2-3; d_call: .; cdr3_aa: CASSPRWVAEGTDTQYF
clone_size: .; v_call: TRBV2; cdr3_length: 12; j_call: TRBJ1-1; d_call: .; cdr3_aa: CASKLELAEAFF
clone_size: once; v_call: TRBV5-1; cdr3_length: 15; j_call: TRBJ1-4; d_call: TRBD1; cdr3_aa: CASSPLTGGGEKLFF
clone_size: .; v_call: TRBV6-5; cdr3_length: 15; j_call: TRBJ2-1; d_call: .; cdr3_aa: CATRFLRSSYNEQFF
clone_size: .; v_call: TRBV28; cdr3_length: 14; j_call: TRBJ1-3; d_call: .; cdr3_aa: CASSLVGSGNTIYF